This T cell receptor beta chain was identified during a study of blood T cell repertoires in COVID-19. Study information: The study drew acute and convalescent COVID-19 samples from the United States, Italy and Spain. Sample material is recorded as cDNA or gDNA derived from T cells, B-cell-depleted T cells, or PBMCs.

Authors' analysis steps: Scientists estimated how many nucleated cells there were by amplifying reference gene primers. Produced via immunoSEQ multiplex PCR; TCRdb's table is partial and in-frame only. V, J and clone size reflect that table, while D and trimming were determined from the DNA. This table has 230,000 or so clones, roughly 84% appearing once. V was cut by 8 bases and J by 0 bases, with 10 bases left in between. The CDR3 spans 13 residues. Germline CDR1 reads GTSNPN; CDR2 reads SVGIG (reference sequence). The source of this sequence is a man in his forties or fifties with active or convalescent COVID-19. Sequencing was carried out using peripheral blood. The chain carries TRBV30 and TRBJ1-4; D gene ambiguous. The CDR3 bases are TGTGCCCAAACAGCCGCAACTAATGAAAAACTGTTTTTT. Translation gives CAQTAATNEKLFF. Together with reference TRBV30 and TRBJ1-4, the CDR3 gives the full variable domain: SQTIHQWPATLVQPVGSPLSLECTVEGTSNPNLYWYRQAAGRGLQLLFYSVGIGQISSEVPQNLSASRPQDRQFILSSKKLLLSDSGFYLCAQTAATNEKLFFGSGTQLSVL.